Each of the 5 T cell receptor beta chains below was sequenced from the same sample in a study of blood T cell repertoires in COVID-19. The data were produced by immunoSEQ multiplex PCR, yet TCRdb's version contains in-frame clones alone and is incomplete. The sample yields around 190,000 clones, 70% to 90% seen once. The sequenced sample was peripheral blood. The receptors come from a man aged 50 or older with COVID-19, enrolled during active disease.

The chain employs TRBV18 and TRBJ2-1; 11 bases map to TRBD2. The V gene end was trimmed by 5 bases and the J gene end by 5 bases; junction bases not matched to a gene: 5. This CDR3 is 15 amino acids long. Germline V gene data show CDR1 as KGHSH and CDR2 as LQKENI. The DNA of the CDR3 is TGTGCCAGCTCAGCCTTGGGACTAGCGGACAATGAGCAGTTCTTC. Protein sequence: CASSALGLADNEQFF.

V usage is TRBV4-2 and J usage is TRBJ1-2; unclear D gene. The CDR3 length is 13 residues. V lost 3 bases to trimming and J lost 2 bases, with 7 bases between them. The germline V gene encodes CDR1 LGHNA and CDR2 YNFKEQ. CDR3 sequence (DNA): TGTGCCAGCAGCCAGAGGCAGAACTATGGCTACACCTTC. This gives the protein CASSQRQNYGYTF.

This chain connects TRBV3-1 (or the pseudogene TRBV3-2) to TRBJ2-7; tentatively, D is TRBD2 (5 bases). This CDR3 has 14 residues. Germline V gives CDR1 LGHDT, CDR2 YNNKEL (reference sequence). V was pared by 0 bases and J by 7 bases, with 13 bases between. CDR3 region: CASSQDAGSVEQYF. DNA for the CDR3: TGTGCCAGCAGCCAAGACGCGGGTTCGGTTGAGCAGTACTTC.

This chain uses TRBV18 with TRBJ1-1, with D possibly being TRBD1 (6 bases). Looked up from germline, CDR1 is KGHSH and CDR2 is LQKENI. The CDR3 runs to 16 residues. V was shortened by 3 bases and J by 5 bases, with 19 bases between the two germline ends. The CDR3 DNA reads as TGTGCCAGCTCACCGGGAGTGGGACACATAGGAACTGAAGCTTTCTTT. This gives the protein CASSPGVGHIGTEAFF.

The chain is built from TRBV6-5 and TRBJ1-2; 10 positions match TRBD1. The CDR3 is 15 residues long. The V and J ends lost 6 bases and 1 base, in that order; junction bases with no gene match: 5. Germline CDR1 and CDR2: MNHEY and SVGAGI. The CDR3, as DNA: TGTGCCAGCAGGGCCGGGACAGGGGTTAACTATGGCTACACCTTC. This gives the protein CASRAGTGVNYGYTF.